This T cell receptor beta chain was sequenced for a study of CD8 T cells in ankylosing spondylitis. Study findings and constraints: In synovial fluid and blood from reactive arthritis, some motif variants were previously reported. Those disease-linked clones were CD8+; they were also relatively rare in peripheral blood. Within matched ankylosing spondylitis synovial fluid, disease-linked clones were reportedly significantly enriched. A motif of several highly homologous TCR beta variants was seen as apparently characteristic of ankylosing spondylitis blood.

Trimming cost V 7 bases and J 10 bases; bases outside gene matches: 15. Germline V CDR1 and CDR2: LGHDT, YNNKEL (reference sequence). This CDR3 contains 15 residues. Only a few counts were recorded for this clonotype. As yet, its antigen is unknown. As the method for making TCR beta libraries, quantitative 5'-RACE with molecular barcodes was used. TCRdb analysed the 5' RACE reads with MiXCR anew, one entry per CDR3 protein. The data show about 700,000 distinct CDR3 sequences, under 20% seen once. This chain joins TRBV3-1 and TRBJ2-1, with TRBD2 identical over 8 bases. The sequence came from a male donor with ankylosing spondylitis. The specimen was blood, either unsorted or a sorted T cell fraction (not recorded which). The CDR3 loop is CASKKRGSGGLEQFF. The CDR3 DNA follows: TGTGCCAGCAAGAAAAGGGGGAGCGGGGGTCTCGAGCAGTTCTTC.